This entry lists 2 T cell receptor beta chains sequenced from one sample in a study of CD8+ T cells in alopecia areata. RNA was isolated and reverse transcribed to cDNA, the sequencing template. Sequencing was performed with immunoSEQ multiplex PCR; in TCRdb, only in-frame clones are kept and a portion is missing. The sample has about 180,000 clones; approximately 55% are singletons. Treatment noted: oral pan-JAK inhibitor, 5-10 mg twice daily. The material was CD8+ T cells sorted from blood, obtained at week 24, from a patient treated with tofacitinib. The origin of the receptors is a human donor with alopecia areata.

The chain joins TRBV10-3 to TRBJ1-1; D perhaps matches TRBD1 (5 bases). The length of the CDR3 is 14 residues. Germline values: CDR1 ENHRY, CDR2 SYGVKD. V was clipped by 0 bases and J by 5 bases, with 10 bases between them. The DNA of the CDR3 is TGTGCCATCAGTGAGTCGGGGGGGAGGACTGAAGCTTTCTTT. This encodes CAISESGGRTEAFF.

The rearrangement uses TRBV19 and TRBJ2-2; D ambiguous. V lost 11 bases to trimming and J lost 1 base, with 5 bases between them. CDR1 and CDR2 from the germline V gene are LNHDA and SQIVND (reference sequence). This CDR3 has 11 residues. The CDR3 nucleotides are TGTGCCGCAGGGAACACCGGGGAGCTGTTTTTT. This translates into CAAGNTGELFF.